The source of this T cell receptor beta chain is a study of T-cell reconstitution after alpha-beta-depleted transplantation in children. CDR3 length: 14 residues. The V gene end was trimmed by 3 bases and the J gene end by 2 bases; junction bases not matched to a gene: 6. Germline CDR1 DFQATT, CDR2 SNEGSKA (reference sequence). The TCRbeta library incorporated unique molecular identifiers. Using its own MiXCR run on the PCR reads, TCRdb lists one record per CDR3 protein. The sample lists just under 550,000 distinct CDR3 sequences; about a sixth were seen once. The sequencing here drew on PBMCs from the stem cell graft donor, taken from the stem cell graft. This chain joins TRBV20-1 and TRBJ2-7, with 8 bases that match TRBD2. The clonotype was recovered from a human donor who donated a stem cell graft to a child with acute lymphoblastic leukemia. CDR3 residues: CSASVAGGAYEQYF. In DNA, the CDR3 is TGCAGTGCTAGCGTTGCGGGAGGAGCCTACGAGCAGTACTTC.